These 2 T cell receptor beta chains were sequenced from one sample in a study of response to subunit inactivated influenza vaccine. TCRdb reprocessed the RT-PCR reads with MiXCR, giving one entry per CDR3 protein. The sample has hundreds of thousands of distinct CDR3 sequences; approximately 24% are singletons. This specimen consisted of CD4+ T cells sorted from PBMCs, obtained roughly 5 days after vaccination. Source of these receptors: a man aged 45-65 years who received an inactivated influenza vaccine.

This clonotype occurred a few times. The chain links TRBV7-2 to TRBJ2-7; maybe TRBD2 (6 bases). V lost 4 bases to trimming and J lost 6 bases, with 10 bases between them. Germline assignment: CDR1 SGHTA and CDR2 FQGNSA. The CDR3 length is 12 residues. The CDR3 is CASSWGEFEQYF. The CDR3 DNA reads as TGTGCCAGCAGCTGGGGGGAGTTCGAGCAGTACTTC.

V usage is TRBV7-9 and J usage is TRBJ2-5; no clear D gene. V lost 5 bases to trimming and J lost 5 bases, with 12 bases between them. The CDR3 runs to 13 residues. Germline CDR1 reads SEHNR; CDR2 reads FQNEAQ (reference sequence). CDR3 nucleotides: TGTGCCAGCAGCCAGGCGGCGGCGGAGACCCAGTACTTC. This sequence encodes CASSQAAAETQYF.